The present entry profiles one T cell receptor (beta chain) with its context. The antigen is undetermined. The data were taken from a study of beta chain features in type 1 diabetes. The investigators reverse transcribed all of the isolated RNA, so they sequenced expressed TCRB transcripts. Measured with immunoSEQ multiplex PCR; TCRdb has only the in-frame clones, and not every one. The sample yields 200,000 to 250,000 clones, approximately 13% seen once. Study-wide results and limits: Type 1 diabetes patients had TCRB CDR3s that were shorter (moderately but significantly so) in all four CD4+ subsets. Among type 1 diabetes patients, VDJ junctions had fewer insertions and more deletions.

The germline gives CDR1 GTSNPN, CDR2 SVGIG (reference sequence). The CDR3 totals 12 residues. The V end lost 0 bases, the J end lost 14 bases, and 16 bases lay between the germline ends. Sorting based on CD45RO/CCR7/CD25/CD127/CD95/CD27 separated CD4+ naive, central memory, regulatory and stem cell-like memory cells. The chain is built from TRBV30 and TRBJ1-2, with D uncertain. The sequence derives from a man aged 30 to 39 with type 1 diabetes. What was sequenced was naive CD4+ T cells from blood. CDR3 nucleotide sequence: TGTGCCTGGAGTGTAAAGAACCTACCGGAGACCTTC. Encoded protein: CAWSVKNLPETF. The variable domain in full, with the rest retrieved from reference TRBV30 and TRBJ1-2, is SQTIHQWPATLVQPVGSPLSLECTVEGTSNPNLYWYRQAAGRGLQLLFYSVGIGQISSEVPQNLSASRPQDRQFILSSKKLLLSDSGFYLCAWSVKNLPETFGSGTRLTVV.